The 21 T cell receptor beta chains given below trace back to one sample, sequenced in a study of shared clonotypes between healthy human individuals. The table came from immunoSEQ multiplex PCR; TCRdb's copy has only in-frame clones and leaves some out. The table includes about 2.5 million clones, just under 95% detected once. The source material was naive CD4+ T cells from PBMCs. Noted subset: CD45RA+ positively selected. The receptors shown here come from a man aged 18 to 35 in good health. Some clones in this sample may be carry-over from other donors' samples.

Only one count was recorded for this clone. J is TRBJ2-7 and V is TRBV10-3; 9 nucleotides match TRBD1. Germline V gives CDR1 ENHRY, CDR2 SYGVKD. The CDR3 consists of 14 residues. The junction had 9 bases not matched to a gene; V was cut back by 10 bases and J by 2 bases. DNA of the CDR3: TGTGCCACCTCTCCGGGACAGGGTCCCTACGAGCAGTACTTC. Translating it yields CATSPGQGPYEQYF.

In regard to this clone: The same CDR3 arises from other DNA sequences in this sample as well. The V call is TRBV27, the J call TRBJ1-1, with TRBD1 matching 8 bases. This CDR3 region has 14 residues. CDR1 and CDR2 from the germline V gene are MNHEY and SMNVEV (reference sequence). V was pared by 3 bases and J by 5 bases, with 5 bases of the junction left unmatched. The CDR3 bases are TGTGCCAGCAGTTTTCAGGGGGCTGGTACTGAAGCTTTCTTT. Its translation is CASSFQGAGTEAFF.

The rearrangement links TRBV7-3 to TRBJ2-5, with 13 bases lining up with TRBD2. The CDR3 runs to 16 residues. J lost 4 bases, V lost 5 bases, and 7 bases had no gene match. Germline values: CDR1 SGHTA, CDR2 FQGTGA. The CDR3 sequence is CASSPTSGRGGETQYF. CDR3 sequence (DNA): TGTGCCAGCAGCCCTACTAGCGGGAGGGGGGGAGAGACCCAGTACTTC.

The CDR3: CASSQGPIYGYTF. DNA for the CDR3: TGTGCCAGCAGCCAAGGTCCTATATATGGCTACACCTTC. This sequence joins TRBV4-2 and TRBJ1-2, with D hard to call. Germline V CDR1 and CDR2: LGHNA, YNFKEQ. CDR3 size: 13 residues. V was clipped by 1 base and J by 5 bases, with 8 bases between them.

This clone has only one observation. The chain is built from TRBV4-3 and TRBJ2-6; D unclear. This CDR3 is 16 amino acids long. V was trimmed by 1 base and J by 1 base, leaving 8 bases between them. Per the germline V gene, CDR1 is LGHNA and CDR2 is YSLEER. The CDR3 loop reads CASSQGPWSGANVLTF. CDR3 bases: TGCGCCAGCAGCCAAGGTCCCTGGTCTGGGGCCAACGTCCTGACTTTC.

The chain links TRBV7-9 to TRBJ1-1, with TRBD1 as a possible D gene (6 bases). The V and J ends lost 1 base and 0 bases respectively, with 9 bases between them. The CDR3 is 15 residues long. Germline V gene lookup returns CDR1 SEHNR and CDR2 FQNEAQ (reference sequence). For the CDR3, the DNA is TGTGCCAGCAGCTTAGGGGGGCACATGAACACTGAAGCTTTCTTT. The encoded protein is CASSLGGHMNTEAFF.

In this sample, this clone turned up once. The gene calls are TRBV28 and TRBJ2-7, with 10 nucleotides matching TRBD1. Germline V gene lookup returns CDR1 MDHEN and CDR2 SYDVKM. The CDR3 covers 16 residues. The V and J ends lost 2 bases and 6 bases, in that order; junction bases with no gene match: 10. CDR3 amino acids: CASSLGIGTGDFEQYF. The CDR3 DNA sequence: TGTGCCAGCAGTTTAGGGATCGGGACAGGGGATTTCGAGCAGTACTTC.

The chain recombines TRBV4-3 with TRBJ1-2, with TRBD1 matching 7 bases. J was trimmed by 3 bases and V by 0 bases; bases with no gene match: 7. Germline values: CDR1 LGHNA, CDR2 YSLEER. The CDR3 contains 16 residues. This CDR3 reads CASSQDKDRRHYGYTF. CDR3 bases: TGCGCCAGCAGCCAAGACAAGGACAGGCGGCACTATGGCTACACCTTC.

This clone came up a few times. Distinct nucleotide sequences in the sample also encode this CDR3. The chain employs TRBV5-1 and TRBJ1-2, with D hard to call. CDR3 length equals 13 residues. The V end was cut by 0 bases, the J end by 3 bases, with 6 bases between. CDR1 is SGHRS, CDR2 YFSETQ, per germline. For the CDR3, the DNA is TGCGCCAGCAGCTTGGGCCAGCACTATGGCTACACCTTC. Protein sequence: CASSLGQHYGYTF. Filled out from reference TRBV5-1 and TRBJ1-2, the complete variable domain reads KAGVTQTPRYLIKTRGQQVTLSCSPISGHRSVSWYQQTPGQGLQFLFEYFSETQRNKGNFPGRFSGRQFSNSRSEMNVSTLELGDSALYLCASSLGQHYGYTFGSGTRLTVV.

The chain is built from TRBV7-6 and TRBJ2-1, with TRBD1 identical over 11 bases. CDR3 length: 16 amino acids. Trimming removed 5 bases from V and 4 bases from J; junction bases left unmatched: 7. Germline loops: CDR1 SGHVS, CDR2 FNYEAQ. The CDR3 loop is CASSPRGTGGYNEQFF. Here the CDR3 DNA reads TGTGCCAGCAGCCCACGCGGGACAGGGGGATACAATGAGCAGTTCTTC.

The chain has TRBV4-2 and TRBJ2-1, with 14 bases lining up with TRBD2. Germline V gene lookup returns CDR1 LGHNA and CDR2 YNFKEQ. CDR3 length: 18 residues. The ends lost 4 bases at V and 4 bases at J; junction bases unmatched: 9. CDR3 in amino acids: CASSRSTSGRGGYNEQFF. In nucleotides, the CDR3 is TGTGCCAGCAGCCGCTCGACTAGCGGGAGGGGTGGTTACAATGAGCAGTTCTTC.

This clone was found once. The gene calls are TRBV29-1 and TRBJ1-1; 7 bases are shared with TRBD1. The junction had 6 bases not matched to a gene; V was cut back by 7 bases and J by 1 base. This CDR3 is built from 13 residues. Per germline, CDR1 SQVTM and CDR2 ANQGSEA. CDR3 in amino acids: CSARRQGNTEAFF. CDR3 bases: TGCAGCGCCCGAAGACAGGGGAACACTGAAGCTTTCTTT.

The genes are TRBV4-2 and TRBJ2-2; D gene ambiguous. Trimming took 0 bases from V and 7 from J, leaving 3 bases between them. This CDR3 comprises 12 residues. Per germline, CDR1 LGHNA and CDR2 YNFKEQ. The CDR3 region is CASSQEGGELFF. The CDR3 DNA sequence: TGTGCCAGCAGCCAAGAGGGCGGGGAGCTGTTTTTT.

The chain carries TRBV5-1 and TRBJ2-7; no clear D. Trimming pared 2 bases from V and 4 bases from J, leaving 13 bases between. Germline values: CDR1 SGHRS, CDR2 YFSETQ. The CDR3 is 14 amino acids. CDR3 region: CASSLLSVPYEQYF. In nucleotides, the CDR3 is TGCGCCAGCAGCTTACTAAGCGTTCCGTACGAGCAGTACTTC.

This chain connects TRBV18 to TRBJ2-5; 9 bases are a match to TRBD1. The germline V gene encodes CDR1 KGHSH and CDR2 LQKENI. The CDR3 totals 14 residues. The V segment lost 2 bases and the J segment 5 bases; nucleotides outside the gene matches: 3. The CDR3 sequence is CASSPVDRGETQYF. CDR3 coding DNA: TGTGCCAGCTCACCAGTTGACAGGGGGGAGACCCAGTACTTC.

The J gene is TRBJ2-7, the V gene TRBV7-2; no definite D call. The ends were cut back, 2 bases at V and 2 bases at J, with 7 bases in the middle. The CDR3 has 13 residues. Germline V CDR1 and CDR2: SGHTA, FQGNSA. This chain's CDR3 is CASSLRTTYEQYF. DNA for the CDR3: TGTGCCAGCAGCTTACGAACCACCTACGAGCAGTACTTC.

The chain combines TRBV18 with TRBJ2-7, with TRBD1 identical over 8 bases. Unmatched junction bases numbered 8, after V lost 3 bases and J lost 4 bases. The CDR3 has 15 amino acids. Germline assignment: CDR1 KGHSH and CDR2 LQKENI. This CDR3 is CASSPLTGDQYEQYF. CDR3 nucleotide sequence: TGTGCCAGCTCACCTTTGACAGGGGATCAATACGAGCAGTACTTC.

This chain links TRBV19 with TRBJ1-1; D not resolved. V gave up 9 bases and J gave up 1 base, with 12 bases separating them. Germline values: CDR1 LNHDA, CDR2 SQIVND (reference sequence). CDR3 length: 13 residues. CDR3 amino acids: CASYSGKNTEAFF. DNA of the CDR3: TGTGCCAGCTACTCCGGGAAGAACACTGAAGCTTTCTTT.

This clone was counted a single time. The sample holds other DNA sequences that translate to the same CDR3. The chain's CDR3 is CASSLGRNQPQHF. The CDR3 coding sequence is TGTGCCAGCAGCTTAGGGAGAAATCAGCCCCAGCATTTT. The chain links TRBV5-8 to TRBJ1-5; D is unresolved. V was shortened by 2 bases and J by 4 bases, with 7 bases between the two germline ends. The CDR3 has 13 residues. Germline V gene sequence: CDR1 SGHTS, CDR2 YDEGEE.

The J gene is TRBJ1-2, the V gene TRBV30; D is undetermined. Germline values: CDR1 GTSNPN, CDR2 SVGIG (reference sequence). This CDR3 region has 13 residues. V shed 4 bases and J shed 2 bases, with 11 bases lying between them. The CDR3: CAWKLGANYGYTF. DNA of the CDR3: TGTGCCTGGAAATTAGGAGCGAACTATGGCTACACCTTC.

The genes are TRBV4-3 and TRBJ2-7; D unclear. Trimming left V 1 base short and J 1 base short, with 11 bases between. The CDR3 runs 15 residues. Germline V lookup: CDR1 LGHNA, CDR2 YSLEER. The CDR3 spells CASSQGFESSYEQYF. In DNA, the CDR3 is TGCGCCAGCAGCCAAGGTTTCGAGAGTTCCTACGAGCAGTACTTC.